This T cell receptor beta chain was sequenced in a study of beta chain features in type 1 diabetes. Findings and limits, study-wide: People with Type 1 diabetes carried modestly yet significantly shorter TCRB CDR3s in all four CD4+ subsets. Junctions at VDJ sites from type 1 diabetes patients had fewer insertions and more deletions.

The germline gives CDR1 SGHDT, CDR2 YYEEEE. CDR3 length: 16 residues. Unmatched junction bases numbered 4, after V lost 1 base and J lost 0 bases. Notes on this clone: Its antigen remains unknown.

The isolated RNA, all of it, was reverse transcribed, so expressed TCRB transcripts were what got sequenced. Millions of reads, on average, came from each naive, central memory and regulatory T cell sample. The repertoire was sequenced with immunoSEQ multiplex PCR; TCRdb's copy has only in-frame clones and lacks some. The sample holds roughly 450,000 clones; over 9.5% are singletons and the top ten take 0.046%. V usage is TRBV5-6 and J usage is TRBJ1-3; 7 nucleotides match TRBD1. The receptor's source is a woman aged 18-29 years in good health. The source material was naive CD4+ T cells from blood. Here the CDR3 reads CASSLKWDSSGNTIYF. CDR3 bases: TGTGCCAGCAGCTTGAAATGGGACAGCTCTGGAAACACCATATATTTT.